These 4 T cell receptor beta chains originate from one sample sequenced in a study of T cell responses to AZD1222 COVID-19 vaccine. Produced via immunoSEQ multiplex PCR; TCRdb's table is partial and in-frame only. The table shows approximately 120,000 clones, with about 88% occurring only once. The input for sequencing was peripheral blood, taken 28 days after the second AZD1222 dose. The receptors shown here come from an adult who received the AZD1222 COVID-19 vaccine.

This chain links TRBV7-2 with TRBJ1-2; no clear D. Trimming stripped 1 base from V and 3 bases from J, with 9 bases between. The CDR3 runs to 14 residues. The germline gives CDR1 SGHTA, CDR2 FQGNSA. The CDR3 loop reads CASSLGQDYYGYTF. As DNA, the CDR3 is TGTGCCAGCAGCTTAGGGCAGGATTACTATGGCTACACCTTC.

V is TRBV5-4 and J is TRBJ2-3; 10 bases line up with TRBD2. The germline V gene encodes CDR1 SGHNT and CDR2 YYREEE (reference sequence). The CDR3 sequence is 16 residues long. J gave up 2 bases and V 1 base, and 4 bases lay outside the gene matches. CDR3 DNA sequence: TGTGCCAGCAGCTTGAGGCTAGCGGGAGCCACAGATACGCAGTATTTT. It is translated as CASSLRLAGATDTQYF.

This chain links TRBV20-1 with TRBJ1-1; a possible D gene is TRBD1 (5 bases). Germline CDR1 is DFQATT and CDR2 is SNEGSKA (reference sequence). The germline V and J ends were trimmed by 3 bases and 0 bases, with 14 bases remaining between them. The CDR3 spans 15 residues. The CDR3 reads CSASGGPGVNTEAFF. The CDR3 DNA follows: TGCAGTGCTAGTGGAGGACCGGGGGTGAACACTGAAGCTTTCTTT.

This rearrangement joins TRBV6-2 or TRBV6-3 to TRBJ1-3; possible D gene TRBD1, 6 bases. Germline V CDR1 and CDR2: MNHEY, SVGEGT. Trimming took 5 bases from V and 0 from J, leaving 11 bases between them. The length of the CDR3 is 15 residues. The CDR3 is CASSKTGSSGNTIYF. CDR3 DNA: TGTGCCAGCAGTAAAACAGGGAGCTCTGGAAACACCATATATTTT.